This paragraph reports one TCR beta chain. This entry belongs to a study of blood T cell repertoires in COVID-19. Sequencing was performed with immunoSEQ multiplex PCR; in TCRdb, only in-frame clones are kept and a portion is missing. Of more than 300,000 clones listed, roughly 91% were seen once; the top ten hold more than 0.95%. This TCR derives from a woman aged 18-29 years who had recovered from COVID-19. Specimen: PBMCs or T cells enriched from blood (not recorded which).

CDR3 amino acids: CATSDWRQPNEQFF. In DNA form, the CDR3 reads TGTGCCACCAGTGATTGGAGACAGCCAAATGAGCAGTTCTTC. The J gene is TRBJ2-1, the V gene TRBV24-1; TRBD1 might be the D (5 bases). The germline CDR1 and CDR2 sequences are KGHDR and SFDVKD. Between the trimmed V and J ends, which lost 2 bases and 7 bases, there was a span of 11 bases. The CDR3 consists of 14 residues.